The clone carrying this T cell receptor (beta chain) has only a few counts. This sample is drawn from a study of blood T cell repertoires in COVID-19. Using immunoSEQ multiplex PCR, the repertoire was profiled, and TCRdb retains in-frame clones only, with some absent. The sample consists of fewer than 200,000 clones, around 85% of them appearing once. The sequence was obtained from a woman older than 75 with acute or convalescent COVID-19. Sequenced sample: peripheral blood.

This CDR3 is CASSYRVQGAEGYTF. The CDR3, as DNA: TGTGCCAGCAGCTACCGAGTACAGGGGGCGGAAGGCTACACCTTC. The gene calls are TRBV7-9 and TRBJ1-2, with 9 bases aligning to TRBD1. The CDR3 runs 15 residues. J was trimmed by 8 bases and V by 4 bases; bases with no gene match: 11. From germline, CDR1 is SEHNR and CDR2 FQNEAQ (reference sequence).